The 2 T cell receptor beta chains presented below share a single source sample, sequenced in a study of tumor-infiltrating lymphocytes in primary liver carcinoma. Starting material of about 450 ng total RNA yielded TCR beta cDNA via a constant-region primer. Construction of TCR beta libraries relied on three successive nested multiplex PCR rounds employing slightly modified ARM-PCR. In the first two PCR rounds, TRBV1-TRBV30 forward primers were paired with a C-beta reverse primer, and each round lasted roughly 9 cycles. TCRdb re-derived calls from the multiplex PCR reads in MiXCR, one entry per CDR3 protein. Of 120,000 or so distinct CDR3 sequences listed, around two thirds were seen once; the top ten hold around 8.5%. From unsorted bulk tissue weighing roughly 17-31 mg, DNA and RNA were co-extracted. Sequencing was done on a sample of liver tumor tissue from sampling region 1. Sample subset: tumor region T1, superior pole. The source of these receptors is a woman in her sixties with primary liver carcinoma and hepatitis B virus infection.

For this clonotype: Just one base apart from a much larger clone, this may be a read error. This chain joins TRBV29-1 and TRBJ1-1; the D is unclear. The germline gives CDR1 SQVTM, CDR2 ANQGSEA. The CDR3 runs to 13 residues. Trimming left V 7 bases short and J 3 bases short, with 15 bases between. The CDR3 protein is CSALSRVYTEAFF. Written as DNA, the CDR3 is TGCAGCGCCCTGTCTCGGGTATACACTGAAGCTTTCTTT.

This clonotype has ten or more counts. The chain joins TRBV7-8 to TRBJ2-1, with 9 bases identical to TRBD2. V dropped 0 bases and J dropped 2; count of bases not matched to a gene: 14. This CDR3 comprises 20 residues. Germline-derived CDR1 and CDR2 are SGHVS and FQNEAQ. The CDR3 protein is CASSLASGLARTDTYNEQFF. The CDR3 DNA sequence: TGTGCCAGCAGCTTAGCGTCTGGACTAGCGAGAACCGATACCTACAATGAGCAGTTCTTC.